The text below deals with one T cell receptor beta chain. Per the original data handling: Amplification of reference gene primers was used by the study to estimate nucleated cell counts. Only in-frame clones appear in the TCRdb table, and some are missing; sequencing was by immunoSEQ multiplex PCR. That table gives V, J and clone size, and the DNA gave D and trimming. The sample consists of 200,000 or so clones, 70% to 90% of them appearing once. The sample comes from a study of blood T cell repertoires in COVID-19. Germline V gene data show CDR1 as MNHEY and CDR2 as SVGEGT. V was clipped by 5 bases and J by 5 bases, with 15 bases between them. This CDR3 comprises 15 residues.

The chain combines TRBV6-2 or TRBV6-3 with TRBJ1-4, with D perhaps TRBD1 (6 bases). This receptor was obtained from a man between 65 and 79 years old with active or convalescent COVID-19. The sample comprised peripheral blood. CDR3 protein: CASSPHGTQNEKLFF. The CDR3 DNA reads TGTGCCAGCAGTCCACACGGGACACAAAATGAAAAACTGTTTTTT.